These T cell receptor beta chains were read from a single sample in a study of patients and donors after allogeneic stem cell transplantation. TCRdb used MiXCR to reprocess the RT-PCR reads, holding one entry per CDR3 protein. The table records roughly 960,000 distinct CDR3 sequences, approximately 18% of them present only once. Sequencing was performed on blood, either unsorted or a sorted T cell fraction (not recorded which). The receptors stem from a human donor who was either an allogeneic HSCT recipient or a stem cell or donor lymphocyte infusion donor (not recorded which). It is not recorded whose cells these are; they may come from a transplant donor. CDR3s leave out the opening cysteine and the closing phenylalanine or tryptophan. The order of the fields is CDR3 protein, CDR3 length, V gene.

ASRTGREQF,9,TRBV12-3/TRBV12-4
ASSQVQGEAV,10,TRBV3-1
ASSSRRGQNHHSEAF,15,TRBV5-1
ASSLAQGLAAEQY,13,TRBV12-3/TRBV12-4
SAWRGGYEQY,10,TRBV20-1
ASSQVAGGKNEQF,13,TRBV3-1
ASRQGPHEQY,10,TRBV27
ASSLGDRGSEKLF,13,TRBV12-3/TRBV12-4
ASKGQLTFTGELF,13,TRBV6-2/TRBV6-3
ASSFRNGLAYEQY,13,TRBV12-3/TRBV12-4
AWSRINTEAF,10,TRBV30
SVEVRGVRTEAF,12,TRBV29-1
ASSLVTSGRYEQY,13,TRBV5-1
SVPGGNQETQY,11,TRBV29-1
ASSTWAGGYT,10,TRBV6-5
ASSPNRWGGGTEAF,14,TRBV5-1
ASSFWTGPEAF,11,TRBV7-9
SARDRIDTQY,10,TRBV20-1
ATSENSAYEQY,11,TRBV24-1
ASSQDQRGQGYEQY,14,TRBV4-2
ASSLSPRTGWVYGYT,15,TRBV7-8
ATSRDPSLGSCCT,13,TRBV15
ASSPPRQPSSTDTQY,15,TRBV18
ASSSGQPQQETQY,13,TRBV5-1
ASSPIAGGASGANVLT,16,TRBV11-1
ASSQDGGGDGYT,12,TRBV4-2
ATSPEGTNYGYT,12,TRBV15
ASSSGRTHSYEQY,13,TRBV5-1
AISDKAMNTEAF,12,TRBV10-3
ASSLAIPRGPSNEQF,15,TRBV7-6
GGSLAGVSTGELF,13,TRBV29-1
AISERGDIQY,10,TRBV10-3
ASSQERTATYNSPLH,15,TRBV4-3
ASSQGRKAEAF,11,TRBV5-1
ASSLSGTSTDTQY,13,TRBV5-1
ASRPRQGVSTEAF,13,TRBV4-1
ASSPLRRGGNQPQH,14,TRBV6-1
ASCRTGGTGELF,12,TRBV27
AISDSRQGITYEQY,14,TRBV10-3
ASRTGQETQY,10,TRBV12-3/TRBV12-4
ASSLEQGVPYEQY,13,TRBV11-2
ASSPGQATSYEQY,13,TRBV12-3/TRBV12-4
ASSQAPGSSGNTIY,14,TRBV4-2
ASSRPLAGGADTQY,14,TRBV4-2
ASSASGGNTEAF,12,TRBV7-3
ASSLFLAGVHEQY,13,TRBV27
STMAGETYEQY,11,TRBV29-1